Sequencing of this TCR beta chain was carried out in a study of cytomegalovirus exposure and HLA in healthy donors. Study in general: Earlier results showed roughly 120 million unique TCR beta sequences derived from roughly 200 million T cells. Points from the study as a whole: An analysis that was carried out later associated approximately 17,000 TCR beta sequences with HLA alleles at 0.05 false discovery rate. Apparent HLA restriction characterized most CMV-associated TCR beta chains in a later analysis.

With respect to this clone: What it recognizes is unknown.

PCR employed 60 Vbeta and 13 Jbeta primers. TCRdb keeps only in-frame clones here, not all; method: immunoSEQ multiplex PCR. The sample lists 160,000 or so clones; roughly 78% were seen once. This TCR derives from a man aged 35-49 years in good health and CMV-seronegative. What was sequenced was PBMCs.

Written as DNA, the CDR3 is TGTGCCAGTAGTTCCCTTTACAGGGATAACACCATATATTTT. Translation gives CASSSLYRDNTIYF. V usage is TRBV19 and J usage is TRBJ1-3; tentatively, D is TRBD1 (6 bases). Germline loops: CDR1 LNHDA, CDR2 SQIVND (reference sequence). With 5 bases removed from V and 7 bases from J, the gap between germline ends came to 15 bases. The CDR3 loop spans 14 amino acids. The full variable domain, completed using reference TRBV19 and TRBJ1-3, is DGGITQSPKYLFRKEGQNVTLSCEQNLNHDAMYWYRQDPGQGLRLIYYSQIVNDFQKGDIAEGYSVSREKKESFPLTVTSAQKNPTAFYLCASSSLYRDNTIYFGEGSWLTVV.